Listed below are T cell receptor beta chains from one sample, sequenced in a study of blood T cell repertoires in COVID-19. Some clones are missing from TCRdb's copy, which holds only in-frame ones; the method was immunoSEQ multiplex PCR. The profile shows 120,000 or so clones, 81% of them singletons. Sequencing input: peripheral blood. These receptors were obtained from a woman aged 45 to 65 with acute or convalescent COVID-19. CDR3s include the opening cysteine and the closing phenylalanine or tryptophan. A D gene is named only where the DNA matches it firmly. Size values are once, few and many counts, or a class for expanded clones, and some rows have none.

D gene	J gene	V gene	clone size	CDR3 DNA	CDR3 protein
-	TRBJ1-2	TRBV2	-	TGTGCCAGCAGGGGGGGAGGGTCTAACTATGGCTACACCTTC	CASRGGGSNYGYTF
TRBD1	TRBJ1-1	TRBV27	-	TGTGCCAGCAGTTTAGCCAGGGGGACTGAAGCTTTCTTT	CASSLARGTEAFF
-	TRBJ1-1	TRBV5-4	-	TGTGCCAGCAGCCCCAGGGGAAGAGCCAACACTGAAGCTTTCTTT	CASSPRGRANTEAFF
-	TRBJ1-6	TRBV7-3	-	TGTGCCAGCTCCCTGGGGCTGAATTCACCCCTCCACTTT	CASSLGLNSPLHF
TRBD2	TRBJ2-1	TRBV7-9	-	TGTGCCAGCAAGGATGGGACTAGCTCCTACAATGAGCAGTTCTTC	CASKDGTSSYNEQFF
TRBD1	TRBJ1-1	TRBV12-3/TRBV12-4	-	TGTGCCAGCAGTCCCACAGGGGCCACTGAAGCTTTCTTT	CASSPTGATEAFF
-	TRBJ1-5	TRBV19	-	TGTGCCAGTAGTATAGGACCGCGGAGTTATAATCAGCCCCAGCATTTT	CASSIGPRSYNQPQHF
-	TRBJ1-2	TRBV3-1/TRBV3-2	-	TGTGCCAGCAGCCAATTACGGGACTATGGCTACACCTTC	CASSQLRDYGYTF
-	TRBJ2-3	TRBV6-5	-	TGTGCCAGCAGTTACTCGCGGCTAGGGGTCGCAGATACGCAGTATTTT	CASSYSRLGVADTQYF
TRBD1	TRBJ1-4	TRBV7-9	-	TGTGCCAGCAGCTCAGGAAACAGGGGGGACAATGAAAAACTGTTTTTT	CASSSGNRGDNEKLFF
-	TRBJ1-2	TRBV3-1/TRBV3-2	-	TGTGCCAGTCGACTAAACGCGGGCTATGGCTACACCTTC	CASRLNAGYGYTF
TRBD2	TRBJ2-7	TRBV15	-	TGTGCCACCAGTGAGCGGGGGGGCGGATACGAGCAGTACTTC	CATSERGGGYEQYF
-	TRBJ2-7	TRBV4-2	-	TGTGCCAGCAGCGACAGAGCCTACGAGCAGTACTTC	CASSDRAYEQYF
TRBD1	TRBJ2-3	TRBV2	once	TGTGCCAGCAGAGACAGGGTGGATACGCAGTATTTT	CASRDRVDTQYF
-	TRBJ1-3	TRBV7-6	-	TGTGCCAGCAGCGTACTCCCCACCCGCTCTGGAAACACCATATATTTT	CASSVLPTRSGNTIYF
-	TRBJ1-1	TRBV5-1	-	TGCGCCAGCAGCCGTACAGGGACGAACACTGAAGCTTTCTTT	CASSRTGTNTEAFF
-	TRBJ1-1	TRBV6-5	-	TGTGCCAGCAGTTTTCGACAGGTAGGGTACACTGAAGCTTTCTTT	CASSFRQVGYTEAFF
-	TRBJ2-5	TRBV9	once	TGTGCCAGCAGCGTAGATCCGGGATTAGAAGAGACCCAGTACTTC	CASSVDPGLEETQYF
-	TRBJ2-5	TRBV10-3	-	TGTGCCATCAGTGAAGGGGCGGAGACCCAGTACTTC	CAISEGAETQYF
TRBD2	TRBJ2-5	TRBV5-1	-	TGCGCCAGCAGCACCCTTAGCGGGAGCCAGGGCGAGACCCAGTACTTC	CASSTLSGSQGETQYF
TRBD1	TRBJ2-7	TRBV6-2/TRBV6-3	-	TGTGCCAGCAGCCGGACAGGGGGGTCCTACGAGCAGTACTTC	CASSRTGGSYEQYF
-	TRBJ1-5	TRBV30	-	TGTGCCTGGACCGAAGGGGCTTTGAATCAGCCCCAGCATTTT	CAWTEGALNQPQHF
-	TRBJ1-4	TRBV7-6	-	TGTGCCAGCAGCTTATCGAGTGGGAGGGATGAAAAACTGTTTTTT	CASSLSSGRDEKLFF
-	TRBJ2-1	TRBV19	-	TGTGCCAGTACCGACGGGGGAAGCTATGAGCAGTTCTTC	CASTDGGSYEQFF
-	TRBJ2-1	TRBV28	-	TGTGCCAGCAGCCTCCCTAGTATCTACAATGAGCAGTTCTTC	CASSLPSIYNEQFF
TRBD1	TRBJ2-1	TRBV3-1/TRBV3-2	-	TGTGCCAGCAGCCAAGAATCCGGGACAGACCCCAATGAGCAGTTCTTC	CASSQESGTDPNEQFF
TRBD2	TRBJ2-3	TRBV29-1	-	TGCAGCTCATCCTTGGGAGGGCAGAGCACAGATACGCAGTATTTT	CSSSLGGQSTDTQYF
-	TRBJ1-6	TRBV18	-	TGTGCCAGCTCACCACGGCAACAGGCGAATAATTCACCCCTCCACTTT	CASSPRQQANNSPLHF
TRBD1	TRBJ1-3	TRBV5-1	-	TGCGCCAGCAGCCAAGGACAGGGCTCAAACACCATATATTTT	CASSQGQGSNTIYF
TRBD2	TRBJ2-2	TRBV4-1	once	TGCGCCAGCAGCCAAGGTGTGGTTAGCGGGGGGAACACCGGGGAGCTGTTTTTT	CASSQGVVSGGNTGELFF
-	TRBJ2-1	TRBV3-1/TRBV3-2	-	TGTGCCAGCAGCGAGGGGGGGAACAATGAGCAGTTCTTC	CASSEGGNNEQFF
TRBD2	TRBJ2-3	TRBV5-8	-	TGTGCCAGCAGCTTCCAGGGACTAGCGAACGGGGATACGCAGTATTTT	CASSFQGLANGDTQYF
-	TRBJ1-1	TRBV4-1	-	TGCGCCAGCAGCCTGAGGGTAGACAAGAACACTGAAGCTTTCTTT	CASSLRVDKNTEAFF
-	TRBJ1-6	TRBV10-2	-	TGCGCCAGCAGACCGGGTAATTCACCCCTCCACTTT	CASRPGNSPLHF
-	TRBJ1-6	TRBV7-2	-	TGTGCCAGCAGCGGTACAGGGTACTTCTCACCCCTCCACTTT	CASSGTGYFSPLHF
-	TRBJ1-4	TRBV6-5	-	TGTGCCAGCAGGTCCGCCCAGGGAGAAAAACTGTTTTTT	CASRSAQGEKLFF
-	TRBJ2-1	TRBV9	-	TGTGCCAGCAGCGAACTCTCACAGGGCTACTATGAGCAGTTCTTC	CASSELSQGYYEQFF
-	TRBJ1-2	TRBV5-1	-	TGCGCCAGCAGCAAAGGCGGGGCGATAAACTATGGCTACACCTTC	CASSKGGAINYGYTF
-	TRBJ1-5	TRBV18	-	TGTGCCAGCTCACCACTGAGGGAAAATCAGCCCCAGCATTTT	CASSPLRENQPQHF
TRBD2	TRBJ2-7	TRBV5-8	-	TGTGCCAGCAGCATATACTCTAGCGGGTCACACTACGAGCAGTACTTC	CASSIYSSGSHYEQYF
TRBD1	TRBJ1-1	TRBV19	-	TGTGCCAGTATCAAGGGACAGGGAAAACCGAACACTGAAGCTTTCTTT	CASIKGQGKPNTEAFF